One sample yielded the 8 T cell receptor beta chains listed below, sequenced in a study of T cell repertoires in cytomegalovirus infection. TCRdb independently ran MiXCR on the reads; one entry per CDR3 protein. The sample lists around 200,000 distinct CDR3 sequences, roughly 17% occurring once. The sample was CD8+ T cells from PBMCs. The receptors stem from a human donor in good health (CMV status not recorded). Some clones in this sample may be carry-over from other donors' samples.

This clonotype was seen more than once but under ten times. V and J are TRBV2 and TRBJ2-7; tentatively, D is TRBD2 (5 bases). Trimming shortened V by 0 bases and J by 2 bases, and 8 bases separated the two germline ends. The CDR3 totals 14 residues. CDR1 SNHLY and CDR2 FYNNEI come from the germline V gene. DNA for the CDR3: TGTGCCAGCAGTGAAGCGCGGGCAGCCTACGAGCAGTACTTC. Translated: CASSEARAAYEQYF.

CDR3 sequence: CASSSDRSPWYEQFF. The CDR3 coding sequence is TGTGCCAGCAGCTCGGACAGGAGCCCTTGGTATGAGCAGTTCTTC. The chain employs TRBV7-9 and TRBJ2-1; 7 bases agree with TRBD1. The CDR3 spans 15 residues. The V segment lost 4 bases and the J segment 8 bases; nucleotides outside the gene matches: 11. Germline V gives CDR1 SEHNR, CDR2 FQNEAQ (reference sequence).

V is TRBV7-9 and J is TRBJ1-1; possible D gene TRBD1, 5 bases. CDR1 and CDR2 from the germline V gene are SEHNR and FQNEAQ (reference sequence). V was shortened by 5 bases and J by 6 bases, with 19 bases between the two germline ends. The CDR3 contains 15 residues. CDR3 bases: TGTGCCAGCAGCCGGAGCGGGGGGGAACGTTCTGAAGCTTTCTTT. Translated, it gives CASSRSGGERSEAFF.

This chain joins TRBV7-3 and TRBJ1-2, with D possibly TRBD1 on 6 matching bases. There are 16 residues in the CDR3. V was trimmed by 5 bases and J by 1 base, leaving 17 bases between them. Per germline, CDR1 SGHTA and CDR2 FQGTGA. The CDR3 DNA follows: TGTGCCAGCAGCCTAAGCGGGGGGGCATATAACTATGGCTACACCTTC. Translation: CASSLSGGAYNYGYTF.

The rearrangement links TRBV29-1 to TRBJ2-7; TRBD1 matches 9 bases. This CDR3 is 17 amino acids long. CDR1 and CDR2 (germline): SQVTM, ANQGSEA. V dropped 2 bases and J dropped 0; count of bases not matched to a gene: 11. The CDR3 coding sequence is TGCAGCGTTGAATCCCCCAGTGGGACAGGGTTCTCCTACGAGCAGTACTTC. This sequence encodes CSVESPSGTGFSYEQYF.

This clonotype was seen only a few times. The genes are TRBV7-8 and TRBJ2-7; D gene ambiguous. V gave up 1 base and J gave up 2 bases, with 6 bases separating them. Germline V gives CDR1 SGHVS, CDR2 FQNEAQ. This CDR3 has 13 amino acids. The CDR3, as DNA: TGTGCCAGCAGCTTAGAGGCAGCCTACGAGCAGTACTTC. It is translated as CASSLEAAYEQYF.

This clonotype was recorded many times. This chain links TRBV4-1 with TRBJ1-1, with unresolved D. V was trimmed by 1 base and J by 1 base, leaving 4 bases between them. Germline V gives CDR1 MGHRA, CDR2 YSYEKL. This CDR3 is 13 amino acids long. The CDR3 sequence: CASSQGGNTEAFF. The CDR3 DNA reads as TGCGCCAGCAGCCAAGGGGGGAACACTGAAGCTTTCTTT.

This rearrangement joins TRBV19 to TRBJ2-1; D tentatively reads TRBD1 or TRBD2 (6 bases each). CDR3 length equals 19 residues. Looked up from germline, CDR1 is LNHDA and CDR2 is SQIVND (reference sequence). V lost 4 bases, J lost 1 base, and 23 bases lay in between. CDR3 protein: CASSTPTGAGKESYNEQFF. The CDR3 nucleotides read TGTGCCAGTAGTACCCCCACGGGGGCAGGGAAAGAGTCCTACAATGAGCAGTTCTTC.